The 18 T cell receptor beta chains below were found in one sample sequenced in a study of T cells in Graves' hyperthyroidism and ophthalmopathy. The TCR beta CDR3 regions underwent amplification using RNA transcripts as the source. The HTBI primer set drove a first-round RT-PCR of the TCR CDR3. TCRdb independently ran MiXCR on the multiplex PCR reads; one entry per CDR3 protein. Among fewer than 250,000 distinct CDR3 sequences listed, approximately 25% were seen once. The material sequenced was blood. The receptors stem from a woman between 40 and 50 years old with Graves' ophthalmopathy.

This clonotype came up a few times. The chain recombines TRBV6-1 with TRBJ2-6; D unresolved. Germline CDR1 reads MNHNS; CDR2 reads SASEGT. The V and J ends lost 2 bases and 2 bases respectively, with 10 bases between them. The CDR3 runs 16 residues. CDR3 nucleotide sequence: TGTGCCAGCAGTGAATGGGGTAGGACTGGGGCCAACGTCCTGACTTTC. Translating gives CASSEWGRTGANVLTF.

This clonotype was counted at least ten times. The V call is TRBV7-1, the J call TRBJ2-5; 8 bases fit TRBD1. TRBV7-1 is classed as an ORF, of uncertain function. The CDR3 extends over 22 amino acids. The junction had 24 bases not matched to a gene; V was cut back by 3 bases and J by 0 bases. The CDR3 region has the DNA TGTGCCAGCAGCTCCGCCGGGCCGGCGACAAGCCACGGGACAGGTCACCAAGAGACCCAGTACTTC. Its translation: CASSSAGPATSHGTGHQETQYF.

The chain links TRBV6-1 to TRBJ2-7, with TRBD2 as a possible D gene (5 bases). Per the germline V gene, CDR1 is MNHNS and CDR2 is SASEGT. V was cut by 5 bases and J by 5 bases, with 16 bases left in between. This CDR3 spans 14 amino acids. This CDR3 reads CASSTAGETNEQYF. DNA for the CDR3: TGTGCCAGCAGTACGGCCGGGGAGACCAACGAGCAGTACTTC.

The chain is built from TRBV11-2 and TRBJ1-5; D uncertain. This CDR3 is 13 amino acids long. Germline CDR1 SGHAT, CDR2 FQNNGV. The V end lost 3 bases, the J end lost 4 bases, and 7 bases lay between the germline ends. DNA for the CDR3: TGTGCCAGCAGCTTCATCGAGAATCAGCCCCAGCATTTT. This sequence encodes CASSFIENQPQHF.

This clonotype was counted ten times or more. The chain is built from TRBV12-3 or TRBV12-4 and TRBJ1-5; the D is unclear. This CDR3 has 15 residues. V gave up 6 bases and J gave up 0 bases, with 12 bases separating them. The CDR3 is CASSPDGDSNQPQHF. The CDR3 nucleotides are TGTGCCAGCAGCCCGGACGGTGATAGCAATCAGCCCCAGCATTTT.

This clonotype has at least ten counts. The chain carries TRBV6-5 and TRBJ2-2, with a tentative D call TRBD1 (5 bases). Germline CDR1 MNHEY, CDR2 SVGAGI. V dropped 4 bases and J dropped 0 bases, with 12 bases sitting between them. This CDR3 comprises 16 residues. CDR3 bases: TGTGCCAGCAGTTTTAGGGGAACACCGAACACCGGGGAGCTGTTTTTT. Translating gives CASSFRGTPNTGELFF.

The chain employs TRBV4-1 and TRBJ1-1, with 7 positions matching TRBD1. Germline V gene data show CDR1 as MGHRA and CDR2 as YSYEKL. This CDR3 spans 17 amino acids. The V and J ends lost 2 bases and 0 bases, in that order; junction bases with no gene match: 9. The CDR3 DNA is TGCGCCAGCAGCCAATTCCCCCCGGGACAGATGAACACTGAAGCTTTCTTT. Its protein product is CASSQFPPGQMNTEAFF.

This clonotype has a count of ten or more. J is TRBJ2-6 and V is TRBV6-5; D is undetermined. Trimming pared 2 bases from V and 1 base from J, leaving 3 bases between. Per germline, CDR1 MNHEY and CDR2 SVGAGI. This CDR3 contains 14 residues. The CDR3 loop is CASSYGSGANVLTF. The CDR3 nucleotides read TGTGCCAGCAGTTACGGTTCTGGGGCCAACGTCCTGACTTTC.

This clonotype was counted at least ten times. The genes are TRBV9 and TRBJ1-2, with D perhaps TRBD1 (6 bases). The CDR3 contains 15 residues. Germline CDR1 and CDR2: SGDLS and YYNGEE. V was shortened by 0 bases and J by 6 bases, with 15 bases between the two germline ends. The CDR3 nucleotides are TGTGCCAGCAGCGTAGGTTCCTTTGGGGGCGATGGCTACACCTTC. Its translation is CASSVGSFGGDGYTF.

The chain links TRBV28 to TRBJ1-5, with TRBD1 matching 9 bases. From germline, CDR1 is MDHEN and CDR2 SYDVKM. The CDR3 runs 15 residues. Trimming removed 2 bases from V and 5 bases from J; junction bases left unmatched: 4. Written as DNA, the CDR3 is TGTGCCAGCAGTTTACCGGACAGGGGTCATCAGCCCCAGCATTTT. Translated, it gives CASSLPDRGHQPQHF.

This clonotype has a count of ten or more. V usage is TRBV28 and J usage is TRBJ2-7; 7 bases fit TRBD2. The length of the CDR3 is 14 residues. The J segment lost 7 bases and the V segment lost 6 bases, leaving 12 bases of the junction unmatched. Germline loops: CDR1 MDHEN, CDR2 SYDVKM. The DNA for the CDR3 is TGTGCCAGCAGCCCCACAGGACTGGGGGGGGAGCAGTACTTC. It encodes CASSPTGLGGEQYF.

This clonotype was observed at least ten times. The chain is built from TRBV6-5 and TRBJ2-2; 9 positions match TRBD1. Germline values: CDR1 MNHEY, CDR2 SVGAGI. The CDR3 totals 15 residues. Trimming at V came to 2 bases and at J to 6 bases, leaving 4 bases not matched to a gene. Here the CDR3 DNA reads TGTGCCAGCAGTTACCGACAGGGGGGAGCCGGGGAGCTGTTTTTT. Translated, it gives CASSYRQGGAGELFF.

This clonotype was recorded many times. The rearrangement uses TRBV7-2 and TRBJ2-7; TRBD2 might be the D (5 bases). CDR1 SGHTA and CDR2 FQGNSA come from the germline V gene. The CDR3 length is 19 residues. V was trimmed by 2 bases and J by 2 bases, leaving 25 bases between them. The CDR3 DNA sequence: TGTGCCAGCAGCTTACGCGGGCCGGGGAGCGGCACTCTCCCCTACGAGCAGTACTTC. Amino acids: CASSLRGPGSGTLPYEQYF.

The DNA of the CDR3 is TGTGCCAGCAGCACTACTAGCGGGAGGGCCTCCCTGTACGAGCAGTACTTC. It codes for CASSTTSGRASLYEQYF. The chain has TRBV6-2 or TRBV6-3 and TRBJ2-7, with 13 bases identical to TRBD2. The V gene end was trimmed by 6 bases and the J gene end by 4 bases; junction bases not matched to a gene: 12. The V gene's germline CDR1 is MNHEY and CDR2 SVGEGT. CDR3 length: 17 residues.

This clonotype was seen at least ten times. The chain carries TRBV15 and TRBJ2-5; possibly TRBD2 for D (6 bases). This CDR3 region has 16 residues. Germline V gene data show CDR1 as LNHNV and CDR2 as YYDKDF (reference sequence). Trimming removed 0 bases from V and 2 bases from J, with 13 bases in between. In DNA form, the CDR3 reads TGTGCCACCAGCAGAGAGGGGGGAGCCAAGCAAGAGACCCAGTACTTC. It specifies CATSREGGAKQETQYF.

CDR3 protein: CASSPSGWGRGSEQYF. Here the CDR3 DNA reads TGTGCCAGCAGCCCGTCCGGGTGGGGACGGGGTAGCGAGCAGTACTTC. The rearrangement links TRBV11-2 to TRBJ2-7; D is tentatively TRBD1 or TRBD2 (5 bases each). Trimming left V 5 bases short and J 6 bases short, with 23 bases between. The CDR3 spans 16 residues. Germline lookup yields CDR1 SGHAT and CDR2 FQNNGV.

Many counts were recorded for this clonotype. This chain connects TRBV30 to TRBJ2-2; D possibly uses TRBD1 or TRBD2 (5 bases each). Trimming took 5 bases from V and 5 from J, leaving 27 bases between them. The CDR3 contains 18 residues. Germline CDR1 and CDR2: GTSNPN and SVGIG (reference sequence). The CDR3 sequence is CAWAGWRQEGWPTGELFF. The DNA of the CDR3 is TGTGCCTGGGCAGGGTGGAGGCAGGAAGGGTGGCCTACCGGGGAGCTGTTTTTT.

This clonotype was counted ten times or more. This chain connects TRBV4-1 to TRBJ1-5, with 7 bases identical to TRBD1. Germline V gene data show CDR1 as MGHRA and CDR2 as YSYEKL. The CDR3 length is 15 residues. V was pared by 3 bases and J by 6 bases, with 8 bases of the junction left unmatched. The CDR3 DNA is TGCGCCAGCAGCCAGGCGGCACAGGGGTTTCAGCCCCAGCATTTT. Its protein product is CASSQAAQGFQPQHF.